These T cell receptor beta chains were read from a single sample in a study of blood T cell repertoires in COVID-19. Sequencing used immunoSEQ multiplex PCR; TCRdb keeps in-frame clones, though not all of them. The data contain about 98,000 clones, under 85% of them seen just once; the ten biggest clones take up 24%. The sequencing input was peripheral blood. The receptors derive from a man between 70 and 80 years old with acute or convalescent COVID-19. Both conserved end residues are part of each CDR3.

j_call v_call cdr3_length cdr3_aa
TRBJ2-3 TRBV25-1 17 CASSDPGLAGAADTQYF
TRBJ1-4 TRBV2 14 CASSAGTQNEKLFF
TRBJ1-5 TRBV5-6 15 CASSLALGVNQPQHF
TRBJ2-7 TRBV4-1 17 CASSQGSGTSGSYEQYF
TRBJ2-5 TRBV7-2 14 CASSLSSGRETQYF
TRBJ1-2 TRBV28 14 CATPREQGADGYTF
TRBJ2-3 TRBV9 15 CASSVAGTGVWTQYF
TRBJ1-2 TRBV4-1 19 CASSQAGGAGLQLFYGYTF
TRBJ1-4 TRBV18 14 CASSGDRNSEKLFF
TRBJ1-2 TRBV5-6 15 CASSHVLTGNYGYTF
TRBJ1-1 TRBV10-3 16 CAISTNPGTGNTEAFF
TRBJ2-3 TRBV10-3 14 CAIGTASSTDTQYF
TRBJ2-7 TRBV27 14 CASSLSFRVSEQYF
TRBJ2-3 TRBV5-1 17 CASSLEWQGPSTDTQYF
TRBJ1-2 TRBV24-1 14 CATSDYGKEHGYTF
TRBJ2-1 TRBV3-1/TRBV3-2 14 CASSRGEIYNEQFF
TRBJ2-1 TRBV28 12 CASQTLAREQFF
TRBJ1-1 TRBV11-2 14 CASSLTERGTEAFF
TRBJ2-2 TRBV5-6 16 CASSPPGRVWAGELFF
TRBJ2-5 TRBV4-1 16 CASSQDGAGAQETQYF
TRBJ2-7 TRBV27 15 CASRAGTGSSYEQYF
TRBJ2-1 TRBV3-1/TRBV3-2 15 CASSQVIGVGDEQFF
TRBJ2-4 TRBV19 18 CASRMGAGGTKTKNIQYF
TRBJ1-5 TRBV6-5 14 CASSTRDTARPQHF
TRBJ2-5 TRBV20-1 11 CSARAGETQYF
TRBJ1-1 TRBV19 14 CASIPGTGNTEAFF